Listed below are T cell receptor beta chains from one sample, sequenced in a study of cytomegalovirus exposure and HLA in healthy donors. Sequenced by immunoSEQ multiplex PCR; TCRdb stores in-frame clones only, minus some. This listing includes about 130,000 clones. The specimen was PBMCs. These receptors originate from a woman aged 40 to 49 in good health and CMV-seropositive. Each CDR3 is given with its conserved first and last residue. Each record gives: J gene, CDR3 length, D gene, V gene, CDR3 DNA, CDR3 protein. The D gene is left open where the match is weak.

>TRBJ2-1|16|-|TRBV10-1
TGCGCCAGCAGAGGACCCGCAATCAGGGTCAACAATGAGCAGTTCTTC
CASRGPAIRVNNEQFF
>TRBJ2-5|17|TRBD2|TRBV7-2
TGTGCCAGCAGCTCGCGGACTAGCGGAGGAAGCCTGGAGACCCAGTACTTC
CASSSRTSGGSLETQYF
>TRBJ1-1|14|-|TRBV2
TGTGCCAGCAGTCCCTTTGGACTGATCACTGAAGCTTTCTTT
CASSPFGLITEAFF
>TRBJ2-7|17|TRBD1|TRBV28
TGTGCCAGCAGTCCGGGACAGGGAAGGGTCCATACCTACGAGCAGTACTTC
CASSPGQGRVHTYEQYF
>TRBJ1-1|16|TRBD1|TRBV29-1
TGCAGCGTTGTTGCCCCCGGCAGGGGGGAGAACACTGAAGCTTTCTTT
CSVVAPGRGENTEAFF
>TRBJ2-2|14|TRBD2|TRBV19
TGTGCCAGTAGTGCCCCCGGGAGGGCCGGGGAGCTGTTTTTT
CASSAPGRAGELFF
>TRBJ2-7|12|-|TRBV28
TGTGCCAGTACAGGTATGGGCTACGAGCAGTACTTC
CASTGMGYEQYF
>TRBJ2-7|13|-|TRBV10-3
TGTGCCATCTGGGGGGACGTTCTCTACGAGCAGTACTTC
CAIWGDVLYEQYF
>TRBJ1-1|13|-|TRBV6-5
TGTGCCAGCAGTTCAGGGGATAGCACTGAAGCTTTCTTT
CASSSGDSTEAFF
>TRBJ1-1|13|-|TRBV6-1
TGTGCCAGCAGCCCGAGGGGACTCACTGAAGCTTTCTTT
CASSPRGLTEAFF
>TRBJ2-7|14|TRBD1|TRBV5-1
TGCGCCAGCAGCTTGTGGGACAGCCCCTACGAGCAGTACTTC
CASSLWDSPYEQYF
>TRBJ2-7|13|-|TRBV10-1
TGCGCCAGCAGTGTTACAGTTCTGGGCGAGCAGTACTTC
CASSVTVLGEQYF
>TRBJ2-2|18|TRBD2|TRBV5-1
TGCGCCAGCAGTACTGTAGCGGGAGGGCCCGGGAACACCGGGGAGCTGTTTTTT
CASSTVAGGPGNTGELFF
>TRBJ2-3|16|TRBD1|TRBV25-1
TGTGCCAGCAGTGACTCTCGGACAGGGGGCGGCGATACGCAGTATTTT
CASSDSRTGGGDTQYF
>TRBJ2-7|13|TRBD1|TRBV5-1
TGCGCCAGCAGCACAGGGGGCTCCTACGAGCAGTACTTC
CASSTGGSYEQYF
>TRBJ2-4|15|-|TRBV28
TGTGCCAGCAGTCAGAGCGCAGGGGAAGTGGACATTCAGTACTTC
CASSQSAGEVDIQYF
>TRBJ2-7|15|-|TRBV5-1
TGCGCCAGCAGCTCCAGGGGTCCTAGCTCCTACGAGCAGTACTTC
CASSSRGPSSYEQYF
>TRBJ1-5|15|-|TRBV5-6
TGTGCCAGCAGCTTGCGGGGAGCGGGGGGTCAGCCCCAGCATTTT
CASSLRGAGGQPQHF
>TRBJ2-7|14|TRBD2|TRBV29-1
TGCAGCGTTGAAGGACTAGCGGGATCCTACGAGCAGTACTTC
CSVEGLAGSYEQYF